This record looks at one T cell receptor (beta chain) sequence and its context. Enrolment of Seattle patients took place during active infection, and they were followed longitudinally. This sample is part of a study of blood T cell repertoires in COVID-19. As processed by the authors: Nucleated cell number was recorded as an estimate derived from reference gene primer amplification. Clones were read by immunoSEQ multiplex PCR, and TCRdb kept only the in-frame ones, dropping some. V and J calls and clone size follow that table, whereas D and trimming were derived from the DNA. The sample contains 100,000 to 150,000 clones, about 85% of which appear only once. The TCR originated in an elderly woman with COVID-19, enrolled during active disease. Specimen: peripheral blood.

The DNA of the CDR3 is TGTGCCAGCCAATCGGGTTCTGCAGGACAAAACTATGGCTACACCTTC. Translating gives CASQSGSAGQNYGYTF. The chain recombines TRBV9 with TRBJ1-2, with D tentatively TRBD1 (5 bases). V lost 7 bases and J lost 2, with 21 bases in between. Germline CDR1 reads SGDLS; CDR2 reads YYNGEE. There are 16 residues in the CDR3.